This TCR beta chain appears in the sequencing data of a study of T cells in Graves' hyperthyroidism and ophthalmopathy. Amplification yielded TCR beta CDR3 regions, with RNA transcripts as the source. HTBI primers were used for first-round RT-PCR of the TCR CDR3. Via MiXCR, TCRdb re-called the multiplex PCR reads, giving one row per CDR3 protein. Among roughly 570,000 distinct CDR3 sequences listed, roughly 50% were seen once. Regarding this clonotype: The antigen remains undetermined.

Regarding the study as a whole: Model-based prediction identified ophthalmopathy a median roughly 5.9 months prior to its onset. A model of 13 V-J features distinguished ophthalmopathy from stable hyperthyroidism.

Patients aged 18 to 65 had newly diagnosed hyperthyroidism of under 2 months' duration. Diagnoses were established using clinical symptoms, serum thyroxine and TRAb, thyroid ultrasound and orbital computed tomography. V dropped 3 bases and J dropped 8; count of bases not matched to a gene: 7. The length of the CDR3 is 14 residues. From germline, CDR1 is SGHTA and CDR2 FQGTGA. This TCR was sampled from a woman in her late teens or twenties with Graves' hyperthyroidism. Sequenced material: peripheral blood or thyroid tissue (not recorded which). The chain joins TRBV7-3 to TRBJ2-1; 7 positions agree with TRBD2. The chain's CDR3 is CASSFGSGNDEQFF. DNA of the CDR3: TGTGCCAGCAGCTTCGGGAGCGGGAACGATGAGCAGTTCTTC.